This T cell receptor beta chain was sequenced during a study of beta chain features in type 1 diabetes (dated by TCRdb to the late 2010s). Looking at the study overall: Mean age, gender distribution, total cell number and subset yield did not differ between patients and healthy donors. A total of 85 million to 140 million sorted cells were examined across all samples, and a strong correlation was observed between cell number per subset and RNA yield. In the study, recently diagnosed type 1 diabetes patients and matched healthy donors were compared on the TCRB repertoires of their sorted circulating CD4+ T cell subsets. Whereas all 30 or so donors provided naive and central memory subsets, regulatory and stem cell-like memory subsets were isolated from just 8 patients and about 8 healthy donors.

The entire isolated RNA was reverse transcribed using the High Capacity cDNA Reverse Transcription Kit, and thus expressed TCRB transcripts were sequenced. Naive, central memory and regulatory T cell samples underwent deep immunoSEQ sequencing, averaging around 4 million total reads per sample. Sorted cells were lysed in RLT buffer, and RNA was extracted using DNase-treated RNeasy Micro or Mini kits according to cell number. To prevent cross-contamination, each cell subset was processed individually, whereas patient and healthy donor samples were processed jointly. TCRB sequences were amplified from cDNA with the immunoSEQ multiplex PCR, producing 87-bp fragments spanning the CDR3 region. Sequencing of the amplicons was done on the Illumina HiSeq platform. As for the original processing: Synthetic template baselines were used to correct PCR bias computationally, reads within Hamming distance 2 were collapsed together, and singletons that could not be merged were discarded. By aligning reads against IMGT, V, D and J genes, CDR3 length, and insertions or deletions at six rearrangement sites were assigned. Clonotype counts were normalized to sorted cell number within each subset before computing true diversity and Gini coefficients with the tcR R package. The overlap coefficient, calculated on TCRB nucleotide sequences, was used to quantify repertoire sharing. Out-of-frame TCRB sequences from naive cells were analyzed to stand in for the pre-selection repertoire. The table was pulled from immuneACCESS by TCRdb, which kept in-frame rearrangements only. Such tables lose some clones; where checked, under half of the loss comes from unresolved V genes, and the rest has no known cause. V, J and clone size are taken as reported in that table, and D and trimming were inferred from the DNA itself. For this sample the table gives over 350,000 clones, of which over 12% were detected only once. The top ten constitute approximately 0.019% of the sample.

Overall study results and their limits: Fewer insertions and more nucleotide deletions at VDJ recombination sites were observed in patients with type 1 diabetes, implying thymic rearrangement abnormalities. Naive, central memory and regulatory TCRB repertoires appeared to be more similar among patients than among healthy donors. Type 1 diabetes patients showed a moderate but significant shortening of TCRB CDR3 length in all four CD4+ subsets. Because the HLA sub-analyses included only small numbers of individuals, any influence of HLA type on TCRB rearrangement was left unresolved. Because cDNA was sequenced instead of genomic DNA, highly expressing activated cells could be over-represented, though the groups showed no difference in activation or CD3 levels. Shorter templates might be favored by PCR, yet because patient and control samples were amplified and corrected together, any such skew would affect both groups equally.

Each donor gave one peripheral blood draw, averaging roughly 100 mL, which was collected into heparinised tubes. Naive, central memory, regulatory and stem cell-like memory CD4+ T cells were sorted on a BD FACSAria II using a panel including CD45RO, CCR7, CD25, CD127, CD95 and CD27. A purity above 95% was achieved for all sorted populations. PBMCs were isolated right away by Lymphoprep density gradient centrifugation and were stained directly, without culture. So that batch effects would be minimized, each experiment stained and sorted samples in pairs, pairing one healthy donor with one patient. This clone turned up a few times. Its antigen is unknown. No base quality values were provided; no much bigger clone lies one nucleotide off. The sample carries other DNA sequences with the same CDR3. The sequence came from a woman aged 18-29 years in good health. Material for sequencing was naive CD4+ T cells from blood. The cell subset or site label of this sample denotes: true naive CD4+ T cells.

The CDR3 loop reads CASSLGGSYNEQFF. At the DNA level, the sequence is TGTGCCAGCAGTTTGGGGGGGAGCTACAATGAGCAGTTCTTC. This chain joins TRBV28 to TRBJ2-1; 7 central nucleotides agree with TRBD2. Based on the germline V gene, the CDR1 and CDR2 sequences are MDHEN and SYDVKM. Germline trimming: 3 bases from V, 3 bases from J; junction bases outside gene matches: 2. Its CDR3 holds 14 amino acids, cysteine through phenylalanine. Left in the record is the CDR3 DNA by itself, 42 bases read in frame from the first base.